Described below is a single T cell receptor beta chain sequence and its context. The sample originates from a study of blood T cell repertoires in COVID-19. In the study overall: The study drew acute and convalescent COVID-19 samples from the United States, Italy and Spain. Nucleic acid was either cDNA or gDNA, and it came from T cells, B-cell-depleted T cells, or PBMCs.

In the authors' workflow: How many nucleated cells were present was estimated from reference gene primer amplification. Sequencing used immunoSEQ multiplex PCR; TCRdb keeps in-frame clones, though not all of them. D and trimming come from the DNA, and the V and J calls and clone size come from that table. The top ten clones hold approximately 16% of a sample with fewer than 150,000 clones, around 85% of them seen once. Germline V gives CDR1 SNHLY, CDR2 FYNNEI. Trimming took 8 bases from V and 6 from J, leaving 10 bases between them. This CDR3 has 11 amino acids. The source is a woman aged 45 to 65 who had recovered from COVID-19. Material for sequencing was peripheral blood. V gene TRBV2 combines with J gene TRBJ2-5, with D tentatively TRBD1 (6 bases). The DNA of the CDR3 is TGTGCCAGCGAAGGGGGAAAGACCCAGTACTTC. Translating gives CASEGGKTQYF.